This T cell receptor beta chain was profiled in a study of tissue T cells after allogeneic stem cell transplantation (dated by TCRdb to 2022 to 2024). Regarding the study in general: When multiple samples of a tissue existed, pathologist review of H&E sections prioritized samples with histologically apparent lymphocytes for sequencing. The study profiled TCR beta repertoires across many tissues from research autopsies of patients with and without GVHD, plus mouse models of GVHD. The human arm was conducted as a prospective observational study, and neither blinding nor randomization was performed.

The germline V and J ends show losses of 7 bases and 2 bases respectively, and no gene match explains 8 bases of the junction. The cysteine opens and the phenylalanine closes a CDR3 of 16 amino acids. The sequence is cut down to CDR3 DNA, 48 bases in frame from base 1. The germline V gene specifies SGHTA as CDR1 and FQGNSA as CDR2. On this clone itself: It lacks a known antigen. No base qualities exist here, and no much larger clone lies one base off it.

Overall results and qualifications from the work: No blood samples were available for the non-GVHD comparator patients. Within patients, how anatomically similar tissues were was a major factor shaping TCR repertoire composition, regardless of disease or transplant status. In both patients and mice, only a limited portion of the TCR repertoire detected in tissues was captured by blood and spleen T cells. The study did not determine which tissue TCRs were alloreactive or antigen-specific, and some clones might have been persisting host cells. A small and clinically heterogeneous patient cohort was studied, and sampling depth was acknowledged as a limitation. Only a few T cell clones appeared in more than one patient, yet motif-based clustering showed tissue-specific repertoire signatures that were shared between patients.

Library creation used the immunoSEQ multiplex PCR assay. Adaptive Biotechnologies performed TCRbeta CDR3 sequencing at survey depth and reported CDR3 sequences, V/J genes, productive frequency, and template counts. TCR beta CDR3 regions were amplified from genomic DNA rather than RNA. Processing in the source paper ran as follows. Jensen-Shannon divergence was used to quantify pairwise repertoire overlap between tissues, with a value of 1 indicating complete divergence and a value of 0 indicating identical repertoires. Tissues were grouped by single-linkage agglomerative hierarchical clustering of pairwise JSD values, and the clustering results were shown as dendrograms. GLIPH2 was run on all patient samples with simulation_depth 1000, kmer_min_depth 3 and cdr3_length_cutoff 8, and groups with more than two unique CDR3s were retained. A standardized tissue-overlap score extrapolated Jaccard GLIPH-group overlap across patients to a standard repertoire size of 1000 clones. Associations of diversity with clinical or experimental variables used linear mixed-effect models with tissue fixed effects and individual random effects. TCRdb holds this immuneACCESS table with in-frame rearrangements only. Some clones are missing; in checked studies, unresolved V genes explain under half, and the rest has no known cause. The DNA was the basis for D and trimming; V, J and clone size are from that table. This sample has just over 9,500 clones in its table, and 50% to 80% of those were observed once. The leading ten clones occupy 9.2% of the sample.

Read against the paper, the sample's time point label means: human tissue collected at research (rapid) autopsy. Three non-HCT comparator patients who had other cancers, at least five GI tract samples, and no known GI disease at death were chosen retrospectively. Autopsy tissues, which were obtained after a median post-mortem interval of approximately ten hours, included GI sites from esophagus to rectum, liver, skin and lymphoid organs including spleen. Autopsy specimens were bisected, with one portion flash-frozen in liquid nitrogen and the rest formalin-fixed; GI outer muscle layers were removed. Genomic DNA was extracted from frozen tissues using the Mag-Bind Blood & Tissue DNA HDQ 96 Kit on a Chemagic 360 or the DNeasy Blood & Tissue Kit. Extracted DNA was further purified with the Genomic DNA Clean & Concentrator-25 kit because of concern about red blood cell contamination.

The sample was tissue from the ileum, taken at autopsy. This receptor was taken from a woman aged 18 to 55 with breast cancer. The chain was built from TRBV7-2 and TRBJ2-7; 13 bases in between match TRBD2. The nucleotide sequence is TGTGCCAGCATCCGGGGGACTAGCGGGGCTCCCTACGAGCAGTACTTC. This is translated as CASIRGTSGAPYEQYF.